Following are 20 T cell receptor beta chains from one sample sequenced in a study of blood T cells in healthy people across ages. Primed by a sample-barcoded 5' primer and a J-beta primer mix, a second PCR proceeded for about 6 to 12 cycles. One entry per CDR3 protein, called by TCRdb with MiXCR from the 5' RACE reads. The sample holds some 800,000 distinct CDR3 sequences; approximately 25% are singletons and the top ten take approximately 3.7%. These data were also filed under a second study, of T cells of mothers and their children.

The material sequenced was blood. The receptors originated from a boy aged 5-17 years in good health.

The V and J genes are TRBV4-3 and TRBJ1-4; D call uncertain. Germline values: CDR1 LGHNA, CDR2 YSLEER. The CDR3 extends over 14 amino acids. Trimming pared 0 bases from V and 13 bases from J, leaving 15 bases between. The CDR3 DNA reads TGCGCCAGCAGCCAAGATTCGTCCGGCTGGTTACTGTTTTTT. This encodes CASSQDSSGWLLFF.

This clonotype showed up just a few times. This rearrangement joins TRBV19 to TRBJ2-3; D assignment may be TRBD1 or TRBD2 (5 bases each). CDR1 and CDR2 (germline): LNHDA, SQIVND (reference sequence). This CDR3 comprises 14 residues. The V and J ends lost 4 bases and 6 bases respectively, with 14 bases between them. The CDR3 spells CASSRDGNLDTQYF. The CDR3, as DNA: TGTGCCAGTAGTAGGGACGGGAATCTTGATACGCAGTATTTT.

This clonotype was counted between two and nine times. The V and J genes are TRBV4-3 and TRBJ2-7; D might be TRBD1 (5 bases). Trimming took off 0 bases at V and 0 bases at J, with 12 bases between the two ends. Per germline, CDR1 LGHNA and CDR2 YSLEER. The CDR3 is 16 residues long. CDR3 DNA: TGCGCCAGCAGCCAAGATACTGCAACAGGCTCCTACGAGCAGTACTTC. Encoded protein: CASSQDTATGSYEQYF.

The chain recombines TRBV6-2 or TRBV6-3 with TRBJ2-7; TRBD1 matches at 8 bases. The CDR3 totals 13 residues. The J segment lost 5 bases and the V segment lost 6 bases, leaving 6 bases of the junction unmatched. Germline CDR1 is MNHEY and CDR2 is SVGEGT. CDR3 DNA: TGTGCCAGCAGCCCGGACAGGGCCCACGAGCAGTACTTC. Protein: CASSPDRAHEQYF.

This clonotype was seen more than once but under ten times. This chain uses TRBV12-3 or TRBV12-4 with TRBJ2-3, with a weak D call TRBD1 (6 bases). V dropped 1 base and J dropped 1 base, with 12 bases sitting between them. CDR3 length: 16 residues. CDR3 loop: CASSLGRQAGTDTQYF. CDR3 nucleotide sequence: TGTGCCAGCAGTTTAGGGCGACAGGCAGGCACAGATACGCAGTATTTT.

Regarding this clonotype: At one end, the junction sequence differs from germline, possibly due to a read error. The chain has TRBV7-2 and TRBJ1-2; TRBD1 matches at 7 bases. The CDR3 covers 18 residues. The germline V gene encodes CDR1 SGHTA and CDR2 FQGNSA. CDR3 protein: CASSLYRQGATSNYGCTF. The CDR3 region has the DNA TGTGCCAGCAGCTTATACCGACAGGGCGCTACTTCGAACTATGGCTGCACCTTC.

This clonotype came up a few times. The J gene is TRBJ2-5, the V gene TRBV12-3 or TRBV12-4; D is unclear. Trimming removed 5 bases at V and 4 bases at J, with 17 bases between. The CDR3 covers 15 residues. CDR3 region: CASSLLRNAPETQYF. In DNA, the CDR3 is TGTGCCAGCAGTCTACTCCGAAATGCACCAGAGACCCAGTACTTC.

This clonotype was recorded a few times. The rearrangement uses TRBV29-1 and TRBJ1-1, with 10 bases aligning to TRBD1. CDR3 length equals 13 residues. V lost 5 bases to trimming and J lost 5 bases; unmatched junction nucleotides: 5. CDR1 is SQVTM, CDR2 ANQGSEA, per germline. Here the CDR3 reads CSVQTGGFTEAFF. CDR3 in DNA: TGCAGCGTTCAGACAGGGGGCTTTACTGAAGCTTTCTTT.

This clonotype was seen more than once but under ten times. The chain recombines TRBV27 with TRBJ2-1; D is ambiguous. The length of the CDR3 is 14 residues. Germline V lookup: CDR1 MNHEY, CDR2 SMNVEV (reference sequence). V was clipped by 3 bases and J by 10 bases, with 16 bases between them. The CDR3 DNA follows: TGTGCCAGCAGTTTCCTCCTTAGGGATGGAGAGCAGTTCTTC. Residues: CASSFLLRDGEQFF.

This clonotype was detected only a few times. This chain links TRBV7-8 with TRBJ2-1; 10 nucleotides agree with TRBD2. The CDR3 totals 21 residues. Trimming removed 3 bases from V and 1 base from J; junction bases left unmatched: 18. The germline gives CDR1 SGHVS, CDR2 FQNEAQ. DNA for the CDR3: TGTGCCAGCAGCTTCCCCCGCCCCCGGACTAGCGGAGTGATATCCTACAATGAGCAGTTCTTC. Amino acids: CASSFPRPRTSGVISYNEQFF. Full variable domain (rest looked up from reference TRBV7-8 and TRBJ2-1): GAGVSQSPRYKVAKRGQDVALRCDPISGHVSLFWYQQALGQGPEFLTYFQNEAQLDKSGLPSDRFFAERPEGSVSTLKIQRTQQEDSAVYLCASSFPRPRTSGVISYNEQFFGPGTRLTVL.

Only a few counts were recorded for this clonotype. This chain uses TRBV21-1 with TRBJ2-5; TRBD1 is the table's D call and was not checked against the DNA. TRBV21-1 is given as a pseudogene. This CDR3 comprises 12 residues. The CDR3 region has the DNA TGTGCCAGCTTGACAGGGGCAGAGACCCAGTACTTC. This encodes CASLTGAETQYF.

The chain uses TRBV12-3 or TRBV12-4 and TRBJ2-1, with D possibly TRBD1 on 7 matching bases. Trimming stripped 6 bases from V and 7 bases from J, with 16 bases between. CDR3 length: 14 residues. CDR3 nucleotides: TGTGCCAGCAGGCCCGCGGGACAGCCTAATGAGCAGTTCTTC. As protein: CASRPAGQPNEQFF.

This clonotype was observed a handful of times. V usage is TRBV20-1 and J usage is TRBJ2-3; no definite D call. From germline, CDR1 is DFQATT and CDR2 SNEGSKA (reference sequence). Trimming removed 1 base at V and 4 bases at J, with 12 bases between. The CDR3 loop spans 14 amino acids. This chain's CDR3 is CSARAAVAADTQYF. CDR3 bases: TGCAGTGCTAGAGCTGCTGTGGCAGCAGATACGCAGTATTTT.

This clonotype was seen more than once but under ten times. The J gene is TRBJ2-5, the V gene TRBV9; D might be TRBD1 (5 bases). The assigned J gene may be wrong: the sequence end matches TRBJ2-7 better. Looked up from germline, CDR1 is SGDLS and CDR2 is YYNGEE. The CDR3 length is 15 residues. This chain's CDR3 is CASSVGQDSSYEQYF. The CDR3, as DNA: TGTGCCAGCAGCGTAGGGCAAGACAGCTCCTACGAGCAGTACTTC.

This clonotype turned up a few times. The J gene is TRBJ2-4, the V gene TRBV2; possible D gene TRBD2, 5 bases. The ends were cut back, 4 bases at V and 1 base at J, with 14 bases in the middle. Germline-derived CDR1 and CDR2 are SNHLY and FYNNEI. The CDR3 is 16 residues long. The CDR3 DNA reads TGTGCCAGCAGTGTCTCGGGCGGGCCGGCCAAAAACATTCAGTACTTC. Protein product: CASSVSGGPAKNIQYF.

This clonotype has more than one count but fewer than ten. CDR3 DNA sequence: TGTGCCAGCAGCCCCGAGTCCTCCTATGGCTACACCTTC. Protein sequence: CASSPESSYGYTF. The rearrangement links TRBV7-3 to TRBJ1-2; no firm D call. The V end lost 5 bases, the J end lost 4 bases, and 11 bases lay between the germline ends. Per the germline V gene, CDR1 is SGHTA and CDR2 is FQGTGA. The CDR3 contains 13 residues.

V and J are TRBV28 and TRBJ2-5, with 7 bases aligning to TRBD2. Germline trimming cut 3 bases from V and 3 bases from J; bases unmatched to any gene: 7. CDR1 is MDHEN and CDR2 is SYDVKM in the germline V gene. The CDR3 runs to 15 residues. The CDR3 sequence is CASSFFSSGEETQYF. CDR3 coding DNA: TGTGCCAGCAGTTTTTTTTCCAGCGGGGAAGAGACCCAGTACTTC. The whole variable domain, filled in from reference TRBV28 and TRBJ2-5, reads DVKVTQSSRYLVKRTGEKVFLECVQDMDHENMFWYRQDPGLGLRLIYFSYDVKMKEKGDIPEGYSVSREKKERFSLILESASTNQTSMYLCASSFFSSGEETQYFGPGTRLLVL.

With regard to this clonotype: One junction end disagrees with the germline gene, perhaps due to a read error. The rearrangement uses TRBV12-3 or TRBV12-4 and TRBJ2-1, with 9 bases identical to TRBD2. The CDR3 extends over 14 amino acids. CDR3 protein: CACSLVSGSNEQFF. In nucleotides, the CDR3 is TGTGCCTGCAGTTTAGTTAGCGGGAGTAATGAGCAGTTCTTC.

This CDR3 reads CASSLAQGGYTTSQGHEQFF. DNA for the CDR3: TGCGCCAGCAGCTTGGCACAGGGTGGCTATACGACTAGCCAGGGCCATGAGCAGTTCTTC. This rearrangement joins TRBV5-1 to TRBJ2-1, with D possibly matching TRBD2 (7 bases). V was trimmed by 0 bases and J by 8 bases, leaving 30 bases between them. The CDR3 sequence is 20 residues long. The germline CDR1 and CDR2 sequences are SGHRS and YFSETQ.

A few counts support this clonotype. This sequence joins TRBV5-1 and TRBJ2-7; unclear D gene. Per germline, CDR1 SGHRS and CDR2 YFSETQ. V was trimmed by 2 bases and J by 1 base, leaving 10 bases between them. This CDR3 has 14 residues. This CDR3 is CASSFFDKSYEQYF. CDR3 DNA: TGCGCCAGCAGCTTCTTCGACAAATCCTACGAGCAGTACTTC.